These 14 T cell receptor beta chains originate from one sample sequenced in a study of shared clonotypes between healthy human individuals. Using immunoSEQ multiplex PCR, the repertoire was profiled, and TCRdb retains in-frame clones only, with some absent. The repertoire holds approximately 1,500,000 clones, 96% seen once, with over 1% in the top ten. Sequencing used naive CD4+ T cells sorted from blood. Subset reported: CD45RA+ positively selected. The receptors come from a man younger than 45 in good health.

This chain links TRBV18 with TRBJ2-7; D gene uncertain. Trimming removed 3 bases at V and 7 bases at J, with 13 bases between. Germline-derived CDR1 and CDR2 are KGHSH and LQKENI. This CDR3 has 13 amino acids. The CDR3 DNA follows: TGTGCCAGCTCACCCCTCCCCCTTGTGGAGCAGTACTTC. Its translation: CASSPLPLVEQYF.

The V and J genes are TRBV18 and TRBJ1-3; TRBD1 is a possible D gene (6 bases). The CDR3 spans 17 residues. Germline V gene data show CDR1 as KGHSH and CDR2 as LQKENI. Trimming pared 1 base from V and 0 bases from J, leaving 13 bases between. The CDR3 reads CASSPLPQGDSGNTIYF. In DNA form, the CDR3 reads TGTGCCAGCTCACCACTACCACAGGGAGACTCTGGAAACACCATATATTTT.

V and J are TRBV5-8 and TRBJ2-5; TRBD2 might be the D (5 bases). Looked up from germline, CDR1 is SGHTS and CDR2 is YDEGEE. This CDR3 region has 13 residues. The germline V and J ends were trimmed by 2 bases and 7 bases, with 12 bases remaining between them. The CDR3 here is CASSFLLVWTQYF. Written as DNA, the CDR3 is TGTGCCAGCAGCTTCTTACTAGTTTGGACCCAGTACTTC.

The CDR3 nucleotides read TGCGCCAGCAGCTCGGGACAGGGGGTCGGCAATGAGCAGTTCTTC. As protein: CASSSGQGVGNEQFF. The chain combines TRBV5-1 with TRBJ2-1; 11 positions agree with TRBD1. From germline, CDR1 is SGHRS and CDR2 YFSETQ. The CDR3 extends over 15 amino acids. J gave up 6 bases and V 3 bases, and 5 bases lay outside the gene matches.

The chain links TRBV7-2 to TRBJ1-3; TRBD1 might be the D (6 bases). The germline CDR1 and CDR2 sequences are SGHTA and FQGNSA. The CDR3 consists of 15 residues. Deletions cut 3 bases from V and 0 bases from J, with 9 bases between. The CDR3 bases are TGTGCCAGCAGCTTGGGGGCTTACTCTGGAAACACCATATATTTT. Amino acid sequence: CASSLGAYSGNTIYF.

The chain has TRBV28 and TRBJ2-7, with 10 bases identical to TRBD1. V lost 5 bases to trimming and J lost 8 bases; unmatched junction nucleotides: 6. CDR3 size: 13 residues. The germline V gene encodes CDR1 MDHEN and CDR2 SYDVKM. The CDR3 is CASSPGQGYQQYF. Here the CDR3 DNA reads TGTGCCAGCAGTCCGGGACAGGGGTACCAGCAGTACTTC.

This sequence joins TRBV4-1 and TRBJ2-5; TRBD1 matches at 8 bases. Trimming took 5 bases from V and 5 from J; bases not matched to a gene: 7. CDR3 size: 14 residues. Germline V gives CDR1 MGHRA, CDR2 YSYEKL. This CDR3 is CASSYTGGKETQYF. CDR3 bases: TGCGCCAGCAGCTACACAGGGGGGAAGGAGACCCAGTACTTC.

V is TRBV2 and J is TRBJ1-4; D unresolved. Germline values: CDR1 SNHLY, CDR2 FYNNEI. There are 14 residues in the CDR3. Deletions cut 8 bases from V and 4 bases from J, with 14 bases between. The DNA of the CDR3 is TGTGCCAGCCTGGGAGGAGCTGGTAATGAAAAACTGTTTTTT. Translated: CASLGGAGNEKLFF.

The chain has TRBV7-8 and TRBJ1-3; no reliable D call. Germline lookup yields CDR1 SGHVS and CDR2 FQNEAQ. This CDR3 has 17 amino acids. V was shortened by 1 base and J by 0 bases, with 13 bases between the two germline ends. The CDR3 is CASSLESAKRSGNTIYF. The CDR3 nucleotides read TGTGCCAGCAGCTTAGAGTCGGCCAAACGCTCTGGAAACACCATATATTTT.

The V gene is TRBV5-1, the J gene TRBJ2-5, with a tentative D call TRBD2 (6 bases). Germline V gene lookup returns CDR1 SGHRS and CDR2 YFSETQ. This CDR3 spans 13 amino acids. The V gene lost 4 bases and the J gene lost 5 bases, with 12 bases spanning the gap. DNA for the CDR3: TGCGCCAGCAGCCAAGACCGGGGGGAGACCCAGTACTTC. This codes for CASSQDRGETQYF.

V and J are TRBV7-3 and TRBJ2-5, with 11 bases matching TRBD2. V was clipped by 5 bases and J by 1 base; unmatched bases: 6. This CDR3 is built from 16 residues. From germline, CDR1 is SGHTA and CDR2 FQGTGA. The CDR3 region is CASSPTGTSGQETQYF. CDR3 DNA sequence: TGTGCCAGCAGCCCGACCGGGACTAGCGGCCAAGAGACCCAGTACTTC. The whole variable domain, filled in from reference TRBV7-3 and TRBJ2-5, reads GAGVSQTPSNKVTEKGKYVELRCDPISGHTALYWYRQSLGQGPEFLIYFQGTGAADDSGLPNDRFFAVRPEGSVSTLKIQRTERGDSAVYLCASSPTGTSGQETQYFGPGTRLLVL.

J is TRBJ2-1 and V is TRBV6-4; the D gene could be TRBD1 or TRBD2 (5 bases each). Germline V gives CDR1 MRHNA, CDR2 SNTAGT. V dropped 5 bases and J dropped 5 bases, with 16 bases sitting between them. This CDR3 contains 15 residues. CDR3 nucleotides: TGTGCCAGCAGTAGGGACCACATAGCCAACAATGAGCAGTTCTTC. Its translation is CASSRDHIANNEQFF.

V gene TRBV19 combines with J gene TRBJ2-5; D unresolved. The germline V and J ends were trimmed by 3 bases and 5 bases, with 10 bases remaining between them. The CDR3 runs to 13 residues. Germline CDR1 and CDR2: LNHDA and SQIVND (reference sequence). The CDR3 nucleotides are TGTGCCAGTAGTATCAACTGGGCGGAGACCCAGTACTTC. It translates to CASSINWAETQYF.

J is TRBJ2-5 and V is TRBV6-6, with TRBD2 identical over 8 bases. After removal of 6 bases from V and 1 base from J, the junction contained 10 bases not matched to a gene. Looked up from germline, CDR1 is MNHNY and CDR2 is SVGAGI (reference sequence). The CDR3 spans 16 residues. CDR3 sequence: CASRSTFAGGQETQYF. The CDR3 DNA sequence: TGTGCCAGCAGATCAACGTTCGCGGGAGGCCAAGAGACCCAGTACTTC.